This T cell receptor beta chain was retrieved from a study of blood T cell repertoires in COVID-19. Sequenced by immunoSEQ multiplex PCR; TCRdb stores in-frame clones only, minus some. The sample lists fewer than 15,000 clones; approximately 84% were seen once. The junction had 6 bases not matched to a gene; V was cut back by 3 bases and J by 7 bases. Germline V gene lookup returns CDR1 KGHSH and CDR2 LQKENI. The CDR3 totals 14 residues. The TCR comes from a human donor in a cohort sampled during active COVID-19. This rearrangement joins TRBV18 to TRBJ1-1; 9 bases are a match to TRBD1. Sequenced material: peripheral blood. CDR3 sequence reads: CASSPRTGDDEAFF. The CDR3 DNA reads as TGTGCCAGCTCACCCCGGACAGGGGATGATGAAGCTTTCTTT.